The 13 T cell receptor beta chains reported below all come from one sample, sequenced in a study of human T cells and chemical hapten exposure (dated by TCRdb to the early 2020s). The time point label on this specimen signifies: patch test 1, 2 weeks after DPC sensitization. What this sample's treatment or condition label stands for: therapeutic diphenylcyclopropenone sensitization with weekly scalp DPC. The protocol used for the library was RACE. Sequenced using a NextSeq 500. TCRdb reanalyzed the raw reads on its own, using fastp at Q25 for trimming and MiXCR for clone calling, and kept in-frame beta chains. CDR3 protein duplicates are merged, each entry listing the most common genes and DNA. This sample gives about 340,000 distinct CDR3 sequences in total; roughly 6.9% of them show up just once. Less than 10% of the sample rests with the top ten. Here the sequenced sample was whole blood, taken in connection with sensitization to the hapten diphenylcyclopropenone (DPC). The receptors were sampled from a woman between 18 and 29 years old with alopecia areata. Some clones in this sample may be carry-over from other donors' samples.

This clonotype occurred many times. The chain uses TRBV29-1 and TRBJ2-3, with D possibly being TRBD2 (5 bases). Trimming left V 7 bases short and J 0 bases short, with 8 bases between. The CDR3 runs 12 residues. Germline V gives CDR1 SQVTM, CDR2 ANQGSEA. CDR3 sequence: CSARTSTDTQYF. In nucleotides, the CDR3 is TGCAGCGCCCGGACTAGCACAGATACGCAGTATTTT.

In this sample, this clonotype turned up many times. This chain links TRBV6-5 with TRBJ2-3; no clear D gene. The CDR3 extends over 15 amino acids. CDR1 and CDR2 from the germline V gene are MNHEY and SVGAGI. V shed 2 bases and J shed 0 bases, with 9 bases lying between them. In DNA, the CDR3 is TGTGCCAGCAGTTACGAGAGGTCTAGCACAGATACGCAGTATTTT. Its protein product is CASSYERSSTDTQYF.

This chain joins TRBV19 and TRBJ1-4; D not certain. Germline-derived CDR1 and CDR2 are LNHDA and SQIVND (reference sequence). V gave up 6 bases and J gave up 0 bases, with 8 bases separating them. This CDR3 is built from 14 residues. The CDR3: CASRKITTNEKLFF. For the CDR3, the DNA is TGTGCCAGTAGGAAGATCACAACTAATGAAAAACTGTTTTTT.

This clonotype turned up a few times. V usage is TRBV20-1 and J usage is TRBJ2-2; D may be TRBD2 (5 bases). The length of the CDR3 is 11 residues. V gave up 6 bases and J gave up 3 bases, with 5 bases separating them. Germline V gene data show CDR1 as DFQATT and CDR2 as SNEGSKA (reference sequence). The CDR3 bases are TGCAGTGCGGAGGACACCGGGGAGCTGTTTTTT. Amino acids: CSAEDTGELFF.

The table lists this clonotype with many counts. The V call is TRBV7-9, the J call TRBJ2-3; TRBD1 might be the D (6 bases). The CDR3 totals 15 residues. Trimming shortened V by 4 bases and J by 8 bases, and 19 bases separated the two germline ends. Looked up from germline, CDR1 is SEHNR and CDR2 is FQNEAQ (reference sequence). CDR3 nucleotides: TGTGCCAGCAGCTCCATCACGGGGTTACAGGGTACGCAGTATTTT. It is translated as CASSSITGLQGTQYF.

The CDR3 spells CASSFNRRYGYTF. The CDR3, as DNA: TGTGCCAGCAGTTTTAACAGACGGTATGGCTACACCTTC. V and J are TRBV12-3 or TRBV12-4 and TRBJ1-2; D is ambiguous. V gave up 3 bases and J gave up 5 bases, with 10 bases separating them. This CDR3 has 13 amino acids.

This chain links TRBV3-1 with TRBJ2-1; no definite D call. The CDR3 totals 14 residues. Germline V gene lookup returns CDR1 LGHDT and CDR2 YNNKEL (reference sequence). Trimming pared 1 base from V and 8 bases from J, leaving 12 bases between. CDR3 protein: CASSQVARWDEQFF. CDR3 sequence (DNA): TGTGCCAGCAGCCAAGTTGCGCGATGGGATGAGCAGTTCTTC.

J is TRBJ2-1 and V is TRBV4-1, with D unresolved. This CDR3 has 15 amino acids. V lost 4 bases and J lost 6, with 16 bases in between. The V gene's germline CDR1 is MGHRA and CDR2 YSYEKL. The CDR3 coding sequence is TGCGCCAGCAGCCCCCGGACGGCTCCGGGCAATGAGCAGTTCTTC. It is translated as CASSPRTAPGNEQFF.

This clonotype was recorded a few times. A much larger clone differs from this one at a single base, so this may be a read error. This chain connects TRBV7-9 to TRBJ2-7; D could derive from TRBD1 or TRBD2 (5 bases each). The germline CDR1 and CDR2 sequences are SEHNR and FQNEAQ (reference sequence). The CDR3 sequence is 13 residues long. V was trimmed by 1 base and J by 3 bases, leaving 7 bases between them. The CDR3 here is CASSLGDDYEQYF. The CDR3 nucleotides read TGTGCCAGCAGCTTAGGGGACGACTACGAGCAGTACTTC.

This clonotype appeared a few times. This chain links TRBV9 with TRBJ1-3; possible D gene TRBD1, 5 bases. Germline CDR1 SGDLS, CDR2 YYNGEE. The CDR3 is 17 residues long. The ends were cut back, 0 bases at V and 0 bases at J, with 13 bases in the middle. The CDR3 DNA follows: TGTGCCAGCAGCGTAGACGGCAGGGTTGTCTCTGGAAACACCATATATTTT. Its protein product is CASSVDGRVVSGNTIYF.

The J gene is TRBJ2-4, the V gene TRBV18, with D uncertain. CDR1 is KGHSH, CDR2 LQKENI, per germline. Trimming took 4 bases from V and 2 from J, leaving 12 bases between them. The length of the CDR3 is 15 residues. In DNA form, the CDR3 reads TGTGCCAGCTCACAAAAGCTAGGCACCAAAAACATTCAGTACTTC. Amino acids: CASSQKLGTKNIQYF.

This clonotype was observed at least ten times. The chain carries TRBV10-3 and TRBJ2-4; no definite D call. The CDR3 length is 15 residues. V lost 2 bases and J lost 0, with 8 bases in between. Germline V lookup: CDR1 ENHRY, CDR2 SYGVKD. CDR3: CAISEKVLAKNIQYF. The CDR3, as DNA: TGTGCCATCAGTGAGAAGGTTCTAGCCAAAAACATTCAGTACTTC.

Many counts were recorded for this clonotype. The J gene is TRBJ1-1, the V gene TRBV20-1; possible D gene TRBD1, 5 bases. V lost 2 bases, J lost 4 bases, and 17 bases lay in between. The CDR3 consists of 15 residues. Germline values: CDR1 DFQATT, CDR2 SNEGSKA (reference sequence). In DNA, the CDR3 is TGCAGTGCTAGAAGGGTGGCTGGAGGGGTCACTGAAGCTTTCTTT. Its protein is CSARRVAGGVTEAFF.